The next 30 T cell receptor beta chains were all read from a single sample in a study of T-cell memory formation after mild COVID-19. TCRdb passed the 5' RACE reads through MiXCR, listing each CDR3 protein once. The table has 85,000 to 120,000 distinct CDR3 sequences, around an eighth seen once. Sequencing was performed on PBMCs or a T cell subset sorted from them (not recorded which). Every receptor here comes from an adult woman who had mild COVID-19 (a few samples of this study predate the infection). Cell type and time point are not known.

This clonotype was recorded a few times. This rearrangement joins TRBV12-5 to TRBJ2-7; perhaps TRBD1 as D (6 bases). CDR3 length: 15 amino acids. Trimming removed 5 bases from V and 2 bases from J, with 16 bases in between. Germline assignment: CDR1 LGHNT and CDR2 FRNRAP. CDR3 residues: CASGPPGQPTYEQYF. The CDR3 nucleotides read TGTGCTAGTGGTCCCCCCGGACAGCCTACCTACGAGCAGTACTTC.

The V call is TRBV29-1, the J call TRBJ1-1; maybe TRBD1 (6 bases). The V gene's germline CDR1 is SQVTM and CDR2 ANQGSEA. V shed 4 bases and J shed 7 bases, with 19 bases lying between them. The CDR3 totals 14 residues. CDR3 region: CSVGLVLQGGEAFF. Here the CDR3 DNA reads TGCAGCGTTGGCCTTGTATTACAGGGTGGTGAAGCTTTCTTT.

This clonotype has at least ten counts. This chain connects TRBV29-1 to TRBJ2-1, with a possible D match to TRBD1 (6 bases). CDR3 length equals 15 residues. Trimming took 6 bases from V and 3 from J, leaving 18 bases between them. Germline CDR1 is SQVTM and CDR2 is ANQGSEA. CDR3 sequence reads: CSVSRDTASYNEQFF. The CDR3 region has the DNA TGCAGCGTGAGCCGGGACACCGCTAGCTACAATGAGCAGTTCTTC.

This clonotype has just a few counts. The gene calls are TRBV5-1 and TRBJ2-7, with 9 bases matching TRBD1. From germline, CDR1 is SGHRS and CDR2 YFSETQ. The CDR3 sequence is 15 residues long. V lost 2 bases to trimming and J lost 2 bases; unmatched junction nucleotides: 5. The CDR3 loop is CASSFGTGTTYEQYF. DNA for the CDR3: TGCGCCAGCAGCTTCGGGACAGGGACTACCTACGAGCAGTACTTC.

There are many counts of this clonotype. V and J are TRBV12-3 or TRBV12-4 and TRBJ1-1; the D gene is possibly TRBD1 (6 bases). This CDR3 contains 15 residues. V was cut by 4 bases and J by 1 base, with 13 bases left in between. The CDR3 loop reads CASSSPGVENTEAFF. DNA of the CDR3: TGTGCCAGCAGTTCCCCAGGGGTCGAGAACACTGAAGCTTTCTTT.

This clonotype has just a few counts. The CDR3 reads CASSLLGESRENTEAFF. The CDR3 DNA sequence: TGTGCCAGCAGTCTACTCGGCGAATCAAGAGAAAACACTGAAGCTTTCTTT. The chain links TRBV12-3 or TRBV12-4 to TRBJ1-1; D unclear. The V and J ends lost 5 bases and 2 bases respectively, with 21 bases between them. The CDR3 totals 17 residues.

The gene calls are TRBV20-1 and TRBJ2-3, with 7 bases lining up with TRBD1. Per the germline V gene, CDR1 is DFQATT and CDR2 is SNEGSKA (reference sequence). This CDR3 region has 14 residues. After removal of 5 bases from V and 2 bases from J, the junction contained 7 bases not matched to a gene. The CDR3 sequence is CSADDRAATDTQYF. CDR3 nucleotide sequence: TGCAGTGCTGACGACAGGGCGGCCACAGATACGCAGTATTTT.

This clonotype was detected many times. This chain joins TRBV12-3 or TRBV12-4 and TRBJ2-3, with D perhaps given as TRBD1 or TRBD2 (5 bases each). V lost 1 base and J lost 3, with 20 bases in between. The CDR3 runs 18 residues. The CDR3 region is CASSLERDARSPTDTQYF. The CDR3 coding sequence is TGTGCCAGCAGTTTAGAAAGGGACGCCCGGTCGCCAACAGATACGCAGTATTTT.

This clonotype was counted a few times. The chain uses TRBV25-1 and TRBJ2-7, with TRBD1 matching 8 bases. Germline loops: CDR1 MGHDK, CDR2 SYGVNS. With 7 bases clipped from V and 4 bases from J, the junction kept 6 bases outside the gene matches. The CDR3 consists of 13 residues. The CDR3 loop reads CASTETGVYEQYF. CDR3 coding DNA: TGTGCCAGCACCGAGACAGGGGTATACGAGCAGTACTTC.

This clonotype was observed a few times. This chain links TRBV7-6 with TRBJ1-1, with D possibly matching TRBD1 (6 bases). The CDR3 loop spans 16 amino acids. In germline, CDR1 is SGHVS, CDR2 FNYEAQ. V was trimmed by 1 base and J by 3 bases, leaving 15 bases between them. CDR3 DNA sequence: TGTGCCAGCAGCTTAGACTGGTTGGCAGGGGACACTGAAGCTTTCTTT. Translated, it gives CASSLDWLAGDTEAFF.

V gene TRBV29-1 combines with J gene TRBJ1-1; perhaps TRBD1 as D (6 bases). Trimming pared 1 base from V and 5 bases from J, leaving 11 bases between. This CDR3 is 13 amino acids long. Per the germline V gene, CDR1 is SQVTM and CDR2 is ANQGSEA. CDR3 sequence (DNA): TGCAGCGTTGAAGGGCAGGGGACAACTGAAGCTTTCTTT. Translating it yields CSVEGQGTTEAFF. Full variable domain (rest looked up from reference TRBV29-1 and TRBJ1-1): SAVISQKPSRDICQRGTSLTIQCQVDSQVTMMFWYRQQPGQSLTLIATANQGSEATYESGFVIDKFPISRPNLTFSTLTVSNMSPEDSSIYLCSVEGQGTTEAFFGQGTRLTVV.

This clonotype turned up a few times. The genes are TRBV4-2 and TRBJ2-3; the match to TRBD2 covers 11 bases. The CDR3 is 16 amino acids. V gave up 1 base and J gave up 0 bases; unmatched junction bases: 0. CDR1 and CDR2 (germline): LGHNA, YNFKEQ. The CDR3 nucleotides are TGTGCCAGCAGCCAAGGACTAGCGGGGAGCACAGATACGCAGTATTTT. Amino acid sequence: CASSQGLAGSTDTQYF.

This clonotype showed up just a few times. The chain joins TRBV7-9 to TRBJ2-7; tentative D call: TRBD2 (6 bases). Germline V lookup: CDR1 SEHNR, CDR2 FQNEAQ (reference sequence). CDR3 length: 14 amino acids. Between the trimmed V and J ends, which lost 3 bases and 5 bases, there was a span of 14 bases. CDR3: CASSLGSGPDEQYF. Written as DNA, the CDR3 is TGTGCCAGCAGCTTGGGTAGCGGACCTGACGAGCAGTACTTC.

Only a few counts were recorded for this clonotype. The DNA of the CDR3 is TGCGCCAGCAGCCCCGGAACAGGGCCAAGCGGCTACGAGCAGTACTTC. Protein sequence: CASSPGTGPSGYEQYF. This sequence joins TRBV4-3 and TRBJ2-7; maybe TRBD1 (6 bases). V shed 4 bases and J shed 3 bases, with 19 bases lying between them. Germline V gene data show CDR1 as LGHNA and CDR2 as YSLEER. The CDR3 has 16 residues.

V and J are TRBV7-6 and TRBJ1-2; 9 nucleotides align to TRBD1. CDR3 size: 13 residues. Germline CDR1 SGHVS, CDR2 FNYEAQ. Germline trimming cut 5 bases from V and 9 bases from J; bases unmatched to any gene: 7. The CDR3 nucleotides read TGTGCCAGCAGCCTACAGGGGGCCGGTAGCTACACCTTC. Its translation: CASSLQGAGSYTF.

This clonotype occurred many times. The V gene is TRBV7-3, the J gene TRBJ2-3, with D unclear. Trimming removed 4 bases from V and 5 bases from J, with 10 bases in between. The CDR3 loop spans 13 amino acids. Germline loops: CDR1 SGHTA, CDR2 FQGTGA. As DNA, the CDR3 is TGTGCCAGCAGCTCGCTGTCGGGAGATACGCAGTATTTT. Protein product: CASSSLSGDTQYF.

The table lists this clonotype with a few counts. This chain uses TRBV24-1 with TRBJ2-3; 7 nucleotides line up with TRBD2. CDR1 and CDR2 (germline): KGHDR, SFDVKD. Trimming at V came to 11 bases and at J to 1 base, leaving 8 bases not matched to a gene. The CDR3 totals 14 residues. The CDR3 DNA reads as TGTGCCATAAGCGGGAAGAGGGGCACAGATACGCAGTATTTT. Translating gives CAISGKRGTDTQYF.

This clonotype showed up many times. This chain uses TRBV20-1 with TRBJ2-7, with D tentatively TRBD1 (5 bases). With 6 bases removed from V and 0 bases from J, the gap between germline ends came to 12 bases. CDR3 size: 13 residues. The germline V gene has CDR1 DFQATT and CDR2 SNEGSKA (reference sequence). CDR3 in amino acids: CSATDTSSYEQYF. The CDR3 DNA reads TGCAGTGCCACGGACACGAGCTCCTACGAGCAGTACTTC.

The chain carries TRBV7-9 and TRBJ2-3; D may match TRBD1 or TRBD2 (5 bases each). The CDR3 sequence is 16 residues long. V gave up 5 bases and J gave up 6 bases, with 21 bases separating them. Germline-derived CDR1 and CDR2 are SEHNR and FQNEAQ (reference sequence). CDR3 loop: CASSPARGTLEDTQYF. CDR3 sequence (DNA): TGTGCCAGCAGCCCCGCGAGAGGGACCCTGGAGGATACGCAGTATTTT.

As DNA, the CDR3 is TGCAGTGCTGATGACAGGGGGAAGGCGGTAGAGACCCAGTACTTC. This encodes CSADDRGKAVETQYF. The chain uses TRBV20-1 and TRBJ2-5; 9 bases are a match to TRBD1. The junction had 11 bases not matched to a gene; V was cut back by 5 bases and J by 4 bases. The germline CDR1 and CDR2 sequences are DFQATT and SNEGSKA (reference sequence). This CDR3 is 15 amino acids long.

The chain carries TRBV6-4 and TRBJ1-1; no clear D. Germline V CDR1 and CDR2: MRHNA, SNTAGT. Trimming left V 5 bases short and J 0 bases short, with 7 bases between. The CDR3 runs 13 residues. CDR3 region: CASSYQVNTEAFF. In nucleotides, the CDR3 is TGTGCCAGCAGTTACCAGGTGAACACTGAAGCTTTCTTT.

The chain is built from TRBV9 and TRBJ1-1, with TRBD1 identical over 7 bases. This CDR3 is 15 amino acids long. CDR1 is SGDLS and CDR2 is YYNGEE in the germline V gene. V shed 0 bases, J shed 5 bases, and the junction held 7 bases outside the gene matches. CDR3 nucleotide sequence: TGTGCCAGCAGCGTAGTAGGGGGCGTTTTTACTGAAGCTTTCTTT. Protein: CASSVVGGVFTEAFF.

This clonotype turned up a few times. V usage is TRBV6-5 and J usage is TRBJ2-6, with no clear D. V was shortened by 5 bases and J by 0 bases, with 11 bases between the two germline ends. Germline CDR1 and CDR2: MNHEY and SVGAGI. This CDR3 has 16 amino acids. CDR3 coding DNA: TGTGCCAGCAGTGTTAACAGTCCCTCTGGGGCCAACGTCCTGACTTTC. Translating it yields CASSVNSPSGANVLTF.

This clonotype has more than one count but fewer than ten. This chain joins TRBV4-2 and TRBJ2-7, with D perhaps matching TRBD2 (5 bases). CDR3 length equals 16 residues. Germline values: CDR1 LGHNA, CDR2 YNFKEQ. Trimming left V 0 bases short and J 0 bases short, with 12 bases between. The CDR3 nucleotides read TGTGCCAGCAGCCAAGACTGGGGTAGCGTCTCCTACGAGCAGTACTTC. Its translation: CASSQDWGSVSYEQYF.

The chain couples TRBV21-1 to TRBJ2-4. TRBV21-1 is shown as a pseudogene. This CDR3 has 13 amino acids. CDR3 coding DNA: TGTGCCAGCAGCAAACTAGCCAAAAACATTCAGTACTTC. It codes for CASSKLAKNIQYF.

The chain carries TRBV6-5 and TRBJ2-7; D not resolved. This CDR3 has 14 residues. Trimming removed 4 bases at V and 5 bases at J, with 15 bases between. Germline CDR1 is MNHEY and CDR2 is SVGAGI. In DNA, the CDR3 is TGTGCCAGCAGTTTGGTGGAAGGTGACGACGAGCAGTACTTC. Protein sequence: CASSLVEGDDEQYF.

This clonotype was counted a few times. The chain links TRBV7-3 to TRBJ2-2; D gene unclear. The CDR3 is 13 residues long. In germline, CDR1 is SGHTA, CDR2 FQGTGA. Trimming left V 4 bases short and J 1 base short, with 4 bases between. CDR3 loop: CASSYENTGELFF. The CDR3 region has the DNA TGTGCCAGCAGCTATGAGAACACCGGGGAGCTGTTTTTT. The full variable domain, its missing parts supplied by reference TRBV7-3 and TRBJ2-2, is GAGVSQTPSNKVTEKGKYVELRCDPISGHTALYWYRQSLGQGPEFLIYFQGTGAADDSGLPNDRFFAVRPEGSVSTLKIQRTERGDSAVYLCASSYENTGELFFGEGSRLTVL.

This chain joins TRBV2 and TRBJ1-1; possible D gene TRBD1, 5 bases. V lost 6 bases to trimming and J lost 0 bases, with 14 bases between them. The length of the CDR3 is 15 residues. Looked up from germline, CDR1 is SNHLY and CDR2 is FYNNEI. CDR3 amino acids: CASSSWRGVNTEAFF. CDR3 bases: TGTGCCAGCAGCTCCTGGCGGGGGGTGAACACTGAAGCTTTCTTT.

The chain couples TRBV2 to TRBJ2-4; D gene ambiguous. The CDR3 covers 15 residues. Trimming removed 4 bases at V and 5 bases at J, with 15 bases between. From germline, CDR1 is SNHLY and CDR2 FYNNEI. The chain's CDR3 is CASSADGWLENIQYF. DNA of the CDR3: TGTGCCAGCAGTGCGGACGGGTGGCTGGAAAACATTCAGTACTTC.

The chain carries TRBV12-3 or TRBV12-4 and TRBJ1-5, with TRBD1 matching 7 bases. The CDR3 sequence is 18 residues long. The V segment lost 4 bases and the J segment 6 bases; nucleotides outside the gene matches: 18. For the CDR3, the DNA is TGTGCCAGCAGTTCCCTGACAGGGCATTTGGTCACCGGTCAGCCCCAGCATTTT. It is translated as CASSSLTGHLVTGQPQHF.